Ten or more counts support the clone carrying this TCR beta chain. These data originate in a study of T-cell reconstitution after alpha-beta-depleted transplantation in children. CDR1 and CDR2 from the germline V gene are SGHVS and FNYEAQ. Trimming removed 2 bases at V and 6 bases at J, with 23 bases between. CDR3 length: 17 residues. It was with unique molecular identifiers that the TCRbeta library was prepared. TCRdb fed the PCR reads into MiXCR, producing one record per CDR3 protein. The sample carries around 22,000 distinct CDR3 sequences, approximately 11% recorded once. The clonotype comes from a human donor who donated a stem cell graft to a child with chronic granulomatous disease. V and J are TRBV7-6 and TRBJ2-7, with D hard to call. This sample comprised PBMCs from the stem cell graft donor, obtained from the stem cell graft. Written as DNA, the CDR3 is TGTGCCAGCAGCTTACTTGTAGGCCAACGGTACCAGGTCGAGCAGTACTTC. Amino acids: CASSLLVGQRYQVEQYF.